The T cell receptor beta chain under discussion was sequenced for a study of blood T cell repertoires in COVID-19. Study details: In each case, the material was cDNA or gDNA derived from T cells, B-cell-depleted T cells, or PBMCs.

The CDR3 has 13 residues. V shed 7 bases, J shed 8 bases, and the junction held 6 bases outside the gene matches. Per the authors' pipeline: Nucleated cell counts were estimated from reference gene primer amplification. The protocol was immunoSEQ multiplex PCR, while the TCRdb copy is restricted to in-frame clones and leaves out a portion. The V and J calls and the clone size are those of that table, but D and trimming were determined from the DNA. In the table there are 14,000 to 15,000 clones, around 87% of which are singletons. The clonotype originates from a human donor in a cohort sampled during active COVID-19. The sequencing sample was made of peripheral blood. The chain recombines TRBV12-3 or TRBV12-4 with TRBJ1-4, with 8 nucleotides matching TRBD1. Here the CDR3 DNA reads TGTGCCAGCAACTACGGGACAGGCGAAAAACTGTTTTTT. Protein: CASNYGTGEKLFF.